This T cell receptor beta chain appears in the sequencing data of a study of blood T cell repertoires in COVID-19. Sequencing used immunoSEQ multiplex PCR; TCRdb keeps in-frame clones, though not all of them. The sample includes over 200,000 clones, roughly 86% of them seen just once. V lost 3 bases, J lost 4 bases, and 2 bases stayed unmatched. This CDR3 spans 13 amino acids. Germline CDR1 reads LNHDA; CDR2 reads SQIVND (reference sequence). The chain uses TRBV19 and TRBJ1-2, with 7 bases matching TRBD1. The clonotype was recovered from a woman in her sixties with acute or convalescent COVID-19. Sequenced sample: peripheral blood. The CDR3 DNA reads TGTGCCAGTAGTATTGGGACAGTCTATGGCTACACCTTC. Translating gives CASSIGTVYGYTF.